Each of the 19 T cell receptor beta chains below was sequenced from the same sample in a study of a mutant IDH1 vaccine in newly diagnosed glioma. Time point in this sample: baseline, week 1 (first vaccination visit). Treatment: pre-vaccination baseline after standard-of-care therapy. Assay used: immunoSEQ multiplex PCR; TCRdb lists only in-frame clones, some missing. Of around 88,000 clones listed, 80% are singletons. Source: PBMCs, taken from a glioma patient treated with radiotherapy, temozolomide or both. The receptor set was obtained from a man aged 35-49 years with glioma.

The CDR3 is CASSQEMVSEQFF. The CDR3 coding sequence is TGTGCCAGCAGCCAAGAGATGGTTAGTGAGCAGTTCTTC. The chain is built from TRBV14 and TRBJ2-1; D is unclear. V was clipped by 0 bases and J by 9 bases, with 9 bases between them. The CDR3 covers 13 residues. The V gene's germline CDR1 is SGHDN and CDR2 FVKESK.

This clone was seen more than once but under ten times. V and J are TRBV27 and TRBJ1-5; weak D call: TRBD1 (6 bases). The CDR3 consists of 14 residues. The V end was cut by 3 bases, the J end by 9 bases, with 15 bases between. Germline values: CDR1 MNHEY, CDR2 SMNVEV (reference sequence). CDR3 amino acids: CASSLSRGAGPQHF. CDR3 coding DNA: TGTGCCAGCAGTTTGAGTCGGGGGGCCGGGCCCCAGCATTTT.

The chain is built from TRBV18 and TRBJ1-4; weak D call: TRBD1 (6 bases). The V end was cut by 2 bases, the J end by 6 bases, with 19 bases between. The CDR3 has 17 amino acids. Germline V gene data show CDR1 as KGHSH and CDR2 as LQKENI. The CDR3 sequence is CASSPSPLQGVYEKLFF. The CDR3 DNA is TGTGCCAGCTCACCAAGCCCCCTACAGGGTGTGTATGAAAAACTGTTTTTT.

This clone was detected only a few times. The rearrangement uses TRBV5-1 and TRBJ2-1; 8 positions match TRBD1. Germline trimming cut 7 bases from V and 8 bases from J; bases unmatched to any gene: 11. Germline V gene sequence: CDR1 SGHRS, CDR2 YFSETQ. The CDR3 sequence is 14 residues long. The CDR3 coding sequence is TGCGCCAGCCAAACAGGGGGTGGTCGTCATGAGCAGTTCTTC. Protein product: CASQTGGGRHEQFF.

The count of this clone is one. This chain uses TRBV9 with TRBJ2-7; TRBD1 matches 7 bases. Unmatched junction bases numbered 10, after V lost 4 bases and J lost 3 bases. The CDR3 consists of 15 residues. Per germline, CDR1 SGDLS and CDR2 YYNGEE. CDR3 amino acids: CASSPRQGIDYEQYF. The CDR3 DNA reads TGTGCCAGCAGCCCGCGACAGGGTATCGACTACGAGCAGTACTTC. The full variable domain, with the rest looked up from reference TRBV9 and TRBJ2-7, is DSGVTQTPKHLITATGQRVTLRCSPRSGDLSVYWYQQSLDQGLQFLIQYYNGEERAKGNILERFSAQQFPDLHSELNLSSLELGDSALYFCASSPRQGIDYEQYFGPGTRLTVT.

This chain connects TRBV7-9 to TRBJ2-1; tentatively, D is TRBD2 (5 bases). This CDR3 region has 15 residues. With 1 base removed from V and 5 bases from J, the gap between germline ends came to 12 bases. The germline V gene has CDR1 SEHNR and CDR2 FQNEAQ (reference sequence). DNA of the CDR3: TGTGCCAGCAGCTTAGGGACTCGGACCGACAATGAGCAGTTCTTC. As protein: CASSLGTRTDNEQFF. The whole variable domain, filled in from reference TRBV7-9 and TRBJ2-1, reads DTGVSQNPRHKITKRGQNVTFRCDPISEHNRLYWYRQTLGQGPEFLTYFQNEAQLEKSRLLSDRFSAERPKGSFSTLEIQRTEQGDSAMYLCASSLGTRTDNEQFFGPGTRLTVL.

This clone appeared once. The chain couples TRBV7-9 to TRBJ1-4, with D tentatively TRBD1 (5 bases). Germline V gives CDR1 SEHNR, CDR2 FQNEAQ (reference sequence). This CDR3 is 13 amino acids long. Trimming took off 1 base at V and 11 bases at J, with 11 bases between the two ends. CDR3 bases: TGTGCCAGCAGCTTAGAAGTAGGGGACAAACTGTTTTTT. This sequence encodes CASSLEVGDKLFF.

The CDR3 is CASSLEGSGRADGELFF. The CDR3 DNA reads TGTGCCAGCAGCTTAGAGGGTAGCGGGAGGGCCGACGGGGAGCTGTTTTTT. This chain uses TRBV7-2 with TRBJ2-2, with 11 bases identical to TRBD2. This CDR3 contains 17 residues. V trimming: 1 base; J trimming: 7 bases; junction bases outside the gene matches: 8. Looked up from germline, CDR1 is SGHTA and CDR2 is FQGNSA.

The rearrangement uses TRBV9 and TRBJ1-1, with TRBD1 as a possible D gene (6 bases). Trimming took off 3 bases at V and 3 bases at J, with 9 bases between the two ends. The CDR3 sequence is 13 residues long. Germline V CDR1 and CDR2: SGDLS, YYNGEE. Here the CDR3 DNA reads TGTGCCAGCAGCGACGGGGGCTACACTGAAGCTTTCTTT. It codes for CASSDGGYTEAFF.

The table lists this clone with a few counts. The V and J genes are TRBV29-1 and TRBJ1-2; 8 bases line up with TRBD1. The V and J ends lost 7 bases and 8 bases, in that order; junction bases with no gene match: 6. In germline, CDR1 is SQVTM, CDR2 ANQGSEA. The CDR3 length is 11 residues. The DNA for the CDR3 is TGCAGCGGGCAGGGGGCGAGAGGCTACACCTTC. Translating it yields CSGQGARGYTF.

The chain is built from TRBV29-1 and TRBJ1-1, with a tentative D call TRBD1 (6 bases). Germline loops: CDR1 SQVTM, CDR2 ANQGSEA. The CDR3 sequence is 14 residues long. The V and J ends lost 8 bases and 4 bases respectively, with 20 bases between them. This CDR3 reads CSPEGGIGFTEAFF. The DNA for the CDR3 is TGCAGCCCCGAGGGGGGTATAGGCTTCACTGAAGCTTTCTTT.

The J gene is TRBJ2-7, the V gene TRBV19; D is possibly TRBD2 (6 bases). V was cut by 2 bases and J by 6 bases, with 8 bases left in between. The CDR3 consists of 12 residues. Germline CDR1 and CDR2: LNHDA and SQIVND (reference sequence). Here the CDR3 DNA reads TGTGCCAGTAGTATATCGGAGGGCGAGCAGTACTTC. Its translation: CASSISEGEQYF.

The CDR3 loop reads CASVDRVTRWAFF. CDR3 DNA sequence: TGTGCCAGCGTTGATCGAGTAACAAGATGGGCTTTCTTT. This chain joins TRBV6-5 and TRBJ1-1; D not resolved. The germline V and J ends were trimmed by 8 bases and 11 bases, with 21 bases remaining between them. The CDR3 contains 13 residues. Germline-derived CDR1 and CDR2 are MNHEY and SVGAGI.

This sequence joins TRBV28 and TRBJ2-5; no clear D. Germline loops: CDR1 MDHEN, CDR2 SYDVKM. Trimming removed 3 bases from V and 1 base from J, with 9 bases in between. This CDR3 has 14 residues. The CDR3 sequence: CASSLVGIQETQYF. CDR3 coding DNA: TGTGCCAGCAGTTTGGTAGGAATCCAAGAGACCCAGTACTTC.

This chain connects TRBV29-1 to TRBJ1-2; 9 bases map to TRBD1. The CDR3 is 14 amino acids. Losses at the gene ends were 7 bases for V and 0 bases for J; bases not matched to a gene: 6. Germline V gives CDR1 SQVTM, CDR2 ANQGSEA. The CDR3 protein is CSARQGEANYGYTF. The CDR3 nucleotides read TGCAGCGCGCGACAGGGGGAAGCTAACTATGGCTACACCTTC.

The chain is built from TRBV21-1 and TRBJ2-1; the D call TRBD2 from the table was never checked on the DNA. TRBV21-1 corresponds to a pseudogene. This CDR3 spans 17 amino acids. The CDR3 DNA reads TGTGCCAGCAACTTAGCGGGAGTCCGTTTCGCCGCCAATGAGCAGTTCTTC. As protein: CASNLAGVRFAANEQFF.

This chain uses TRBV5-6 with TRBJ1-6, with 7 bases aligning to TRBD1. From germline, CDR1 is SGHDT and CDR2 YYEEEE. The V and J ends lost 4 bases and 0 bases, in that order; junction bases with no gene match: 7. This CDR3 has 17 residues. CDR3 region: CASSAGTAGSYNSPLHF. As DNA, the CDR3 is TGTGCCAGCAGCGCAGGGACAGCGGGCTCCTATAATTCACCCCTCCACTTT.

The chain has TRBV7-2 and TRBJ2-7, with TRBD1 matching 9 bases. V lost 5 bases, J lost 5 bases, and 7 bases stayed unmatched. Germline CDR1 SGHTA, CDR2 FQGNSA. The CDR3 totals 14 residues. In DNA, the CDR3 is TGTGCCAGCAGCATACAGGGGGCGGGTGACGAGCAGTACTTC. This gives the protein CASSIQGAGDEQYF.

The V gene is TRBV15, the J gene TRBJ2-5; TRBD2 matches at 10 bases. This CDR3 is built from 16 residues. Germline V gives CDR1 LNHNV, CDR2 YYDKDF (reference sequence). The V and J ends lost 0 bases and 5 bases, in that order; junction bases with no gene match: 6. DNA of the CDR3: TGTGCCACCAGCAGAGATCCGGCTAGCGGGGGCGAGACCCAGTACTTC. Residues: CATSRDPASGGETQYF.